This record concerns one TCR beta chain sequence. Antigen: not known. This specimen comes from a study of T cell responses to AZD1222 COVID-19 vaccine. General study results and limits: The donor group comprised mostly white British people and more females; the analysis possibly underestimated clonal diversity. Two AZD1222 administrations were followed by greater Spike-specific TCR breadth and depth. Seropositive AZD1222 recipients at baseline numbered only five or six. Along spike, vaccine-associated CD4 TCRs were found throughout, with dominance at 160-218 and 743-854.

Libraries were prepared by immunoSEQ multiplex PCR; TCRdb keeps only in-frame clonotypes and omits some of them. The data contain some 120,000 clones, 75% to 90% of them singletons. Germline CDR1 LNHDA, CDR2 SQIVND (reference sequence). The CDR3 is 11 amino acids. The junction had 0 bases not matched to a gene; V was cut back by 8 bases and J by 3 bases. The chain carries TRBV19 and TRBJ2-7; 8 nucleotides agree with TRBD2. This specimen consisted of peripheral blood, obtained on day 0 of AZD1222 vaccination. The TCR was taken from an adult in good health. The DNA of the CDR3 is TGTGCCAGTGGGACTAGCTACGAGCAGTACTTC. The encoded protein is CASGTSYEQYF.